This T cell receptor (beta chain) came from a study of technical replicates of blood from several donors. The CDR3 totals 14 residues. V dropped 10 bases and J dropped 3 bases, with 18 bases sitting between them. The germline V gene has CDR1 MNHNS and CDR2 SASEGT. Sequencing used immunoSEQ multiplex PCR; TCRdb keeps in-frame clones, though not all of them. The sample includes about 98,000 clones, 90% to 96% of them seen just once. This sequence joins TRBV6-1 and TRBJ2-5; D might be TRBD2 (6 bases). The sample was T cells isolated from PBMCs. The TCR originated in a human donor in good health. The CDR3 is CATLARPGEETQYF. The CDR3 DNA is TGTGCCACCCTCGCACGGCCGGGGGAAGAGACCCAGTACTTC.